A selection of T cell receptor beta chains follows, all from one sample in a study of identical twins. TCRdb processed the 5' RACE reads anew with MiXCR; each CDR3 protein has one entry. The table includes 1,800,000 or so distinct CDR3 sequences, 32% detected once. The source material was cord blood. These receptors were taken from a newborn girl in good health. Both conserved end residues are part of each CDR3. The D gene is left open where the match is weak. For some rows the clone size is stated as once, few or many, or as a class when expanded; others skip it.

d_gene: NA
j_gene: TRBJ1-2
v_gene: TRBV6-6
abundance: many
CDR3nt: TGTGCCAGCAGTTATGACAGGTCGTCGGGGAATGGCTACACCTTC
CDR3aa: CASSYDRSSGNGYTF

d_gene: NA
j_gene: TRBJ2-5
v_gene: TRBV20-1
abundance: few
CDR3nt: TGCAGTGCTTACCCCGGGGGCTCAGAGACCCAGTACTTC
CDR3aa: CSAYPGGSETQYF

d_gene: TRBD1
j_gene: TRBJ2-1
v_gene: TRBV20-1
abundance: few
CDR3nt: TGCAGTACCAGGGGGACAGGGCGTTACAATGAGCAGTTCTTC
CDR3aa: CSTRGTGRYNEQFF

d_gene: TRBD2
j_gene: TRBJ2-7
v_gene: TRBV7-2
abundance: few
CDR3nt: TGTGCCAGCAGCTTTACTAGCGGGAGGGCCGAGCAGTACTTC
CDR3aa: CASSFTSGRAEQYF

d_gene: NA
j_gene: TRBJ1-3
v_gene: TRBV10-3
abundance: NA
CDR3nt: TGTGCCATCAGTGCGGGGGCCAGCTCTGGAAACACCATATATTTT
CDR3aa: CAISAGASSGNTIYF

d_gene: TRBD1
j_gene: TRBJ1-1
v_gene: TRBV10-3
abundance: once
CDR3nt: TGTGCCATCAGTGAAAGGACAGGAGGTTGGGCTGAAGCTTTCTTT
CDR3aa: CAISERTGGWAEAFF

d_gene: NA
j_gene: TRBJ2-1
v_gene: TRBV5-6
abundance: few
CDR3nt: TGTGCCAGCAGCTCGTGGACTGAGAGCTCCTACAATGAGCAGTTCTTC
CDR3aa: CASSSWTESSYNEQFF

d_gene: TRBD1
j_gene: TRBJ2-1
v_gene: TRBV27
abundance: few
CDR3nt: TGTGCCAGCACTCTACAGGGGTCCTACAATGAGCAGTTCTTC
CDR3aa: CASTLQGSYNEQFF

d_gene: NA
j_gene: TRBJ1-2
v_gene: TRBV7-9
abundance: NA
CDR3nt: TGTGTCAGCAGCTCCGAAGGCCCTGGCTACACCTTC
CDR3aa: CVSSSEGPGYTF

d_gene: TRBD2
j_gene: TRBJ2-3
v_gene: TRBV5-1
abundance: NA
CDR3nt: TGCGCCAGCACCGAAACTAGCGGGAGCGCAGATACGCAGTATTTT
CDR3aa: CASTETSGSADTQYF

d_gene: NA
j_gene: TRBJ2-5
v_gene: TRBV6-1
abundance: many
CDR3nt: TGTGCCAGCAGTGAGAGGGAACAAGAGACCCAGTACTTC
CDR3aa: CASSEREQETQYF

d_gene: NA
j_gene: TRBJ1-5
v_gene: TRBV12-5
abundance: few
CDR3nt: TGTGCTAGTGGTTCCGGGACACAATATAGCAATCAGCCCCAGCATTTT
CDR3aa: CASGSGTQYSNQPQHF

d_gene: NA
j_gene: TRBJ1-1
v_gene: TRBV2
abundance: once
CDR3nt: TGTGCCAGCCTGACGGGGCCCGCAGGGACGGTATACACTGAAGCTTTCTTT
CDR3aa: CASLTGPAGTVYTEAFF

d_gene: NA
j_gene: TRBJ1-2
v_gene: TRBV28
abundance: many
CDR3nt: TGTGCCAGCAGTTTCCAGTCTAACTATGGCTACACCTTC
CDR3aa: CASSFQSNYGYTF

d_gene: NA
j_gene: TRBJ2-1
v_gene: TRBV20-1
abundance: few
CDR3nt: TGCAGTGCTAGGCTAACTGTAGGGTTCTACAATGAGCAGTTCTTC
CDR3aa: CSARLTVGFYNEQFF

d_gene: TRBD2
j_gene: TRBJ2-3
v_gene: TRBV20-1
abundance: few
CDR3nt: TGCAGTGCTAGAAGCGGGGTAGTAGATACGCAGTATTTT
CDR3aa: CSARSGVVDTQYF

d_gene: NA
j_gene: TRBJ2-5
v_gene: TRBV30
abundance: NA
CDR3nt: TGTGCCTGGACTCTAGCGAACCAAGAGACCCAGTACTTC
CDR3aa: CAWTLANQETQYF

d_gene: TRBD1
j_gene: TRBJ1-3
v_gene: TRBV12-3/TRBV12-4
abundance: once
CDR3nt: TGTGCCAGCAGTTTAGAGGCCTGGACAGGGCCCGCGGACACCATATATTTT
CDR3aa: CASSLEAWTGPADTIYF

d_gene: NA
j_gene: TRBJ2-5
v_gene: TRBV7-8
abundance: NA
CDR3nt: TGTGCCAGCAGCTTAGCGTCTTCTCGTGAGACCCAGTACTTC
CDR3aa: CASSLASSRETQYF

d_gene: TRBD1
j_gene: TRBJ1-6
v_gene: TRBV3-1
abundance: NA
CDR3nt: TGTGCCAGCAGCAGAGGGACAGGGAATTCACCCCTCCACTTT
CDR3aa: CASSRGTGNSPLHF

d_gene: NA
j_gene: TRBJ2-3
v_gene: TRBV5-1
abundance: NA
CDR3nt: TGCGCCAGCAGCTTGGTGGGTCGGGTCCGGGATACGCAGTATTTT
CDR3aa: CASSLVGRVRDTQYF

d_gene: NA
j_gene: TRBJ2-5
v_gene: TRBV29-1
abundance: few
CDR3nt: TGCAGCGTTGGACCCCTCAACAGCCAAGAGACCCAGTACTTC
CDR3aa: CSVGPLNSQETQYF

d_gene: TRBD2
j_gene: TRBJ2-1
v_gene: TRBV20-1
abundance: few
CDR3nt: TGCAGTGCTAGAGATAGCCTAGCGGGAGTTGATGAGCAGTTCTTC
CDR3aa: CSARDSLAGVDEQFF

d_gene: TRBD1
j_gene: TRBJ2-5
v_gene: TRBV11-2
abundance: NA
CDR3nt: TGTGCCAGCAGCTTTGTGGGACAGGGTCGTAGGGAGACCCAGTACTTC
CDR3aa: CASSFVGQGRRETQYF

d_gene: NA
j_gene: TRBJ1-1
v_gene: TRBV6-1
abundance: NA
CDR3nt: TGTGCCAGCAGTGACCTCGGGACACCCAACACTGAAGCTTTCTTT
CDR3aa: CASSDLGTPNTEAFF

d_gene: NA
j_gene: TRBJ2-5
v_gene: TRBV4-2
abundance: few
CDR3nt: TGTGCCAGCAGCCAAGATAATTATTCAGAAGAGACCCAGTACTTC
CDR3aa: CASSQDNYSEETQYF

d_gene: NA
j_gene: TRBJ2-1
v_gene: TRBV6-5
abundance: NA
CDR3nt: TGTGCCAGCAGCGACCCTACCCGCTCCTACAATGAGCAGTTCTTC
CDR3aa: CASSDPTRSYNEQFF